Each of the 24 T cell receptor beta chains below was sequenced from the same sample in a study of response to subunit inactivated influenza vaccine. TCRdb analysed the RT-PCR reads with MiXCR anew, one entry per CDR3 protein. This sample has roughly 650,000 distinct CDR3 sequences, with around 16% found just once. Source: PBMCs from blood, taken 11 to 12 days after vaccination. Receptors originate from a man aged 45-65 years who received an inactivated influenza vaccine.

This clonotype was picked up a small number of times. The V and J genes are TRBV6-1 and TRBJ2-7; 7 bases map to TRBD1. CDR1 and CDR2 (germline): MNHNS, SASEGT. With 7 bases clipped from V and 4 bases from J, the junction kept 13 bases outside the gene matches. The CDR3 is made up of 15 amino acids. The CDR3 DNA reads TGTGCCAGCACCGATTTTGAACAGGGGAGTTACGAGCAGTACTTC. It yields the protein CASTDFEQGSYEQYF.

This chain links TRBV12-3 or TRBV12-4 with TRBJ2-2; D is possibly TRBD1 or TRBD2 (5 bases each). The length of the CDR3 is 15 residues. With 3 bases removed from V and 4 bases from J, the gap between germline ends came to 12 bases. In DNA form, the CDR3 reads TGTGCCAGCAGTTTCCGGGACGGGGCCACCGGGGAGCTGTTTTTT. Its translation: CASSFRDGATGELFF.

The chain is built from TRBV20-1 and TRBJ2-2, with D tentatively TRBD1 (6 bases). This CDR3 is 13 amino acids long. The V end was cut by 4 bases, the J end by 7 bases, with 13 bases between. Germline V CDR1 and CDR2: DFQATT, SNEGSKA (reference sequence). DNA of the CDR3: TGCAGTGCTACGGGTGGGGGCAACGGGGAGCTGTTTTTT. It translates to CSATGGGNGELFF.

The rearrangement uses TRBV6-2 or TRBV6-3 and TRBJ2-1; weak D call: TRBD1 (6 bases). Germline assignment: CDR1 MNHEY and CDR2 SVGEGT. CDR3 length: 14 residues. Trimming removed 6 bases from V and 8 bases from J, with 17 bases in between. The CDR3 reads CASRGAGRRDEQFF. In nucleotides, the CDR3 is TGTGCCAGCAGGGGGGCCGGTAGGCGTGATGAGCAGTTCTTC.

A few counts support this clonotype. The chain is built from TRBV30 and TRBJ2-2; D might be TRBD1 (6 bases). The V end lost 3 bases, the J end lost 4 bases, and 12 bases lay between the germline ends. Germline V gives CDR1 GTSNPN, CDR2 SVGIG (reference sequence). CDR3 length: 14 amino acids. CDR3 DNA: TGTGCCTGGAGGGTACAGGGTAGCACCGGGGAGCTGTTTTTT. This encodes CAWRVQGSTGELFF.

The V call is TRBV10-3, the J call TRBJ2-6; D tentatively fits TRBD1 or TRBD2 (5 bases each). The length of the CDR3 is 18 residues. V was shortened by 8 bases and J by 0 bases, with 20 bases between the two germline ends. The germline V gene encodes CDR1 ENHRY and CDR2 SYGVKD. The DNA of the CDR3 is TGTGCCATCGGGGGTAGATCCCCCCTCCTCTCTGGGGCCAACGTCCTGACTTTC. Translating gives CAIGGRSPLLSGANVLTF.

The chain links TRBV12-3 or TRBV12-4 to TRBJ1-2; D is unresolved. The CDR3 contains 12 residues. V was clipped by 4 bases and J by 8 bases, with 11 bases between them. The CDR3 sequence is CASSSSNVGYTF. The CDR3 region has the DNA TGTGCCAGCAGTTCATCTAATGTGGGCTACACCTTC.

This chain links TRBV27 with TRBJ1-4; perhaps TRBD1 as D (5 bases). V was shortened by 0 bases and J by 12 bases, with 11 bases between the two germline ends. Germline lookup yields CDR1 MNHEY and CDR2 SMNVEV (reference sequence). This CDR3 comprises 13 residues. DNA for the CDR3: TGTGCCAGCAGTTTATCTGGCGGGGCGGAACTGTTTTTT. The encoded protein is CASSLSGGAELFF.

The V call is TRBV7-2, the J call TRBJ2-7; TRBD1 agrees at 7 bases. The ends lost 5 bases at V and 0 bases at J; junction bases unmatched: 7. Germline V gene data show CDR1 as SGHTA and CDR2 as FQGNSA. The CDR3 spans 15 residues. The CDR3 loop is CASSAYRQGSYEQYF. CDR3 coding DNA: TGTGCCAGCAGCGCCTACCGACAGGGCTCCTACGAGCAGTACTTC. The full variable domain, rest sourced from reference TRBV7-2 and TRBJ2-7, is GAGVSQSPSNKVTEKGKDVELRCDPISGHTALYWYRQSLGQGLEFLIYFQGNSAPDKSGLPSDRFSAERTGGSVSTLTIQRTQQEDSAVYLCASSAYRQGSYEQYFGPGTRLTVT.

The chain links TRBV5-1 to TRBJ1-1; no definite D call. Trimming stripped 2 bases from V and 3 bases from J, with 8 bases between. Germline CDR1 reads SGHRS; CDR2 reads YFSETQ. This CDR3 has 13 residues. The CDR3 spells CASSFSDYTEAFF. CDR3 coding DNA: TGCGCCAGCAGCTTTTCGGACTACACTGAAGCTTTCTTT.

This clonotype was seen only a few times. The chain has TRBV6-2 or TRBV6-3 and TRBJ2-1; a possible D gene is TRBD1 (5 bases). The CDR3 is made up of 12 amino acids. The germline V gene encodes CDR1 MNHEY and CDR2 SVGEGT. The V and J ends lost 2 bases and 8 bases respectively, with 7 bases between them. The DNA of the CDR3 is TGTGCCAGCAGTTACCAGGGCTATGAGCAGTTCTTC. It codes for CASSYQGYEQFF.

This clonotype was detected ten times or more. The CDR3 DNA reads TGTGCCAGCAGCTTAGGTGGGGCCAACGTCCTGACTTTC. Translated: CASSLGGANVLTF. This chain connects TRBV7-2 to TRBJ2-6; D not certain. Trimming took off 1 base at V and 3 bases at J, with 1 base between the two ends. The CDR3 is 13 residues long. Germline CDR1 is SGHTA and CDR2 is FQGNSA.

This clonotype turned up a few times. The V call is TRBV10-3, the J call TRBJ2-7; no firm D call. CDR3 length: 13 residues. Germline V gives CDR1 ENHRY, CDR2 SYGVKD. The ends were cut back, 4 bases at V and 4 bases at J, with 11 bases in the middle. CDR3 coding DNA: TGTGCCATCAGTGGTCCAGACGGTTACGAGCAGTACTTC. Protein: CAISGPDGYEQYF.

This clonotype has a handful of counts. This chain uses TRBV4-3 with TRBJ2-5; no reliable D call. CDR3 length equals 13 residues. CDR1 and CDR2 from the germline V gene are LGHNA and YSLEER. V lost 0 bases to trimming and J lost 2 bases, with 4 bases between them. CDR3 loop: CASSQEQQETQYF. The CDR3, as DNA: TGCGCCAGCAGCCAAGAACAGCAAGAGACCCAGTACTTC.

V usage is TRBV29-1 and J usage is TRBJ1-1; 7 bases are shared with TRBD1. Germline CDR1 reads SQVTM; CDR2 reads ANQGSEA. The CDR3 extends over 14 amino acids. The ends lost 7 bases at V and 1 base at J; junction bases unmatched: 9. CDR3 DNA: TGCAGCGCCATGGACAGGATCCCGAACACTGAAGCTTTCTTT. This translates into CSAMDRIPNTEAFF. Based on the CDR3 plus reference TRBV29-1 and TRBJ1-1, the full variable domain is SAVISQKPSRDICQRGTSLTIQCQVDSQVTMMFWYRQQPGQSLTLIATANQGSEATYESGFVIDKFPISRPNLTFSTLTVSNMSPEDSSIYLCSAMDRIPNTEAFFGQGTRLTVV.

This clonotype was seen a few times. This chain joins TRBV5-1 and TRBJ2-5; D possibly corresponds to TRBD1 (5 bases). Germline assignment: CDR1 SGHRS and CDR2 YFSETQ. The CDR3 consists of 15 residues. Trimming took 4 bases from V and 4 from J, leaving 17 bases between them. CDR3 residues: CASSDTQGFGETQYF. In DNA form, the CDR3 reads TGCGCCAGCAGCGACACCCAGGGTTTTGGAGAGACCCAGTACTTC. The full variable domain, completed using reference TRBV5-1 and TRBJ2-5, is KAGVTQTPRYLIKTRGQQVTLSCSPISGHRSVSWYQQTPGQGLQFLFEYFSETQRNKGNFPGRFSGRQFSNSRSEMNVSTLELGDSALYLCASSDTQGFGETQYFGPGTRLLVL.

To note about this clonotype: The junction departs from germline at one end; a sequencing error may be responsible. The CDR3 DNA sequence: TGTGCCAGCGGTTTGGAACGTCTCGAGCAGTACTTC. Translating it yields CASGLERLEQYF. The J gene is TRBJ2-7, the V gene TRBV28; D remains unclear. This CDR3 has 12 residues. CDR1 and CDR2 from the germline V gene are MDHEN and SYDVKM.

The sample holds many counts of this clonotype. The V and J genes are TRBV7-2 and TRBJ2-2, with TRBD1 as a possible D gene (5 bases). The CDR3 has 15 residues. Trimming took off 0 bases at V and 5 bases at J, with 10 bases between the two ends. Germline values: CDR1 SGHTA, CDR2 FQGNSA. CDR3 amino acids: CASSLALSGTGELFF. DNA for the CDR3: TGTGCCAGCAGCTTAGCGCTTTCAGGGACCGGGGAGCTGTTTTTT.

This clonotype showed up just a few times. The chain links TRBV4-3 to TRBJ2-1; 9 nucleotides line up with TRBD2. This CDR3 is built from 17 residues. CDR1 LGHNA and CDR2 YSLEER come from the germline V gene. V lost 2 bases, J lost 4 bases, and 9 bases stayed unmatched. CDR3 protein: CASSQLGVAGAYNEQFF. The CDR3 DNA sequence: TGCGCCAGCAGCCAACTTGGTGTAGCGGGGGCATACAATGAGCAGTTCTTC.

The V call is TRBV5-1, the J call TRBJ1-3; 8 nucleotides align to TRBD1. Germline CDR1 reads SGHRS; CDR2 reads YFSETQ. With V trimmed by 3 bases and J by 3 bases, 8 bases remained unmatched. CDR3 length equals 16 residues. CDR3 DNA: TGCGCCAGCAGCTGGACCGGACAGGGCGGTGGAAACACCATATATTTT. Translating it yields CASSWTGQGGGNTIYF. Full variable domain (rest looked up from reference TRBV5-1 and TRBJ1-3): KAGVTQTPRYLIKTRGQQVTLSCSPISGHRSVSWYQQTPGQGLQFLFEYFSETQRNKGNFPGRFSGRQFSNSRSEMNVSTLELGDSALYLCASSWTGQGGGNTIYFGEGSWLTVV.

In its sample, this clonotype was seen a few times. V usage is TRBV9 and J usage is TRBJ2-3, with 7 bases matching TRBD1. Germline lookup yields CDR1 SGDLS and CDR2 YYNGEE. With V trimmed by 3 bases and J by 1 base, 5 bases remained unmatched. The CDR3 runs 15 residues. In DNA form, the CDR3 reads TGTGCCAGCAGCGCACAGGGGTCTGGCACAGATACGCAGTATTTT. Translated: CASSAQGSGTDTQYF.

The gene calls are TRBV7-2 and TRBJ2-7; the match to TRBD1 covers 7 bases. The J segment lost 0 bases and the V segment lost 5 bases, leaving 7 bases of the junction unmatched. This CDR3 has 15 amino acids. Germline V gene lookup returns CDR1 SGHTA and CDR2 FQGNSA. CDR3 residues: CASSPGQTPSYEQYF. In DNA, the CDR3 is TGTGCCAGCAGCCCGGGACAGACCCCCTCCTACGAGCAGTACTTC.

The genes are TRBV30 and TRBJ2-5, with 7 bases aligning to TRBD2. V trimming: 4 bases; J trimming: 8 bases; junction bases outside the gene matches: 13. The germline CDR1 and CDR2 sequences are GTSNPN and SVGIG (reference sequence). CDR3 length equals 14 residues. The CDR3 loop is CAWITDPGGSTQYF. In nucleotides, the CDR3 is TGTGCCTGGATCACCGATCCGGGGGGAAGTACCCAGTACTTC.

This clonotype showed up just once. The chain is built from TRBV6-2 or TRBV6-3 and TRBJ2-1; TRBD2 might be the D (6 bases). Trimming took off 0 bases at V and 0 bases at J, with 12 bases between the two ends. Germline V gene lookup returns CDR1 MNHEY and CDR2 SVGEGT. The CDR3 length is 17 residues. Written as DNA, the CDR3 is TGTGCCAGCAGTTACTCCCTAGCGTTTAGCTCCTACAATGAGCAGTTCTTC. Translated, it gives CASSYSLAFSSYNEQFF.